A selection of T cell receptor beta chains follows, all from one sample in a study of shared clonotypes between healthy human individuals. Sequenced by immunoSEQ multiplex PCR; TCRdb stores in-frame clones only, minus some. The sample shows around 1.4 million clones, 97% to 99% of them seen only once. Sequencing used naive CD4+ T cells sorted from blood. The receptors derive from a man under 40 in good health. Each CDR3 is given with its conserved first and last residue.

15,TRBJ2-2,TRBV11-3,CASSRLAGGTGELFF
17,TRBJ2-1,TRBV19,CASSIYPGLGSYNEQFF
16,TRBJ1-2,TRBV12-5,CASGLPPPKSINGYTF
15,TRBJ2-1,TRBV10-1,CASSEDRAGYNEQFF
15,TRBJ1-1,TRBV9,CASSVASVRNTEAFF
16,TRBJ2-7,TRBV14,CASSPRTGSQSYEQYF
14,TRBJ2-3,TRBV5-1,CASSRWENTDTQYF
16,TRBJ2-3,TRBV5-4,CASSRRLAGGTDTQYF
16,TRBJ2-6,TRBV10-3,CAISESGAAGANVLTF
12,TRBJ2-7,TRBV18,CASSPTGLEQYF
14,TRBJ1-2,TRBV10-3,CAIRGQGGTYGYTF
15,TRBJ2-3,TRBV5-4,CASRTRIDKSDTQYF
14,TRBJ2-5,TRBV7-2,CASSPGLAGRTQYF
11,TRBJ2-1,TRBV7-2,CASSLEFVAVF
13,TRBJ2-1,TRBV11-2,CASSWTANNEQFF
15,TRBJ2-1,TRBV5-1,CASSTLDLSYNEQFF
14,TRBJ2-1,TRBV27,CASSPIRDYNEQFF
14,TRBJ1-4,TRBV7-2,CASSLSATNEKLFF
16,TRBJ2-1,TRBV9,CASSARFRDTAQGQFF
14,TRBJ2-2,TRBV6-4,CASSLAGDTGELFF